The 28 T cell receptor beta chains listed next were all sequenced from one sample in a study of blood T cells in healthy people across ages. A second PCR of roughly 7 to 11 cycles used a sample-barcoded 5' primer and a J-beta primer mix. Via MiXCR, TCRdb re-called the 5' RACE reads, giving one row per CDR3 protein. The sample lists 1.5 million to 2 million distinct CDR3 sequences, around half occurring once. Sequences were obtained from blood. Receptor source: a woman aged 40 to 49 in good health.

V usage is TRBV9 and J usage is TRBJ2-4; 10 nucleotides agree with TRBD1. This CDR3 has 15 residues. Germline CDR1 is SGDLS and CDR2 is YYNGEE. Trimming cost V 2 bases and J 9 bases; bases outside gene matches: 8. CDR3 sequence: CASSVTGTGEGIQYF. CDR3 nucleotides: TGTGCCAGCAGCGTCACCGGGACAGGGGAGGGCATTCAGTACTTC. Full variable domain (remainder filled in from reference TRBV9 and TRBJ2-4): DSGVTQTPKHLITATGQRVTLRCSPRSGDLSVYWYQQSLDQGLQFLIQYYNGEERAKGNILERFSAQQFPDLHSELNLSSLELGDSALYFCASSVTGTGEGIQYFGAGTRLSVL.

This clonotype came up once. The CDR3 coding sequence is TGTGCCAGCAGTGAAGGAGGTCGTGAGGGCGAGACCCAGTACTTC. Protein: CASSEGGREGETQYF. The rearrangement links TRBV6-1 to TRBJ2-5, with D possibly being TRBD2 (5 bases). Germline V gives CDR1 MNHNS, CDR2 SASEGT. Trimming left V 1 base short and J 5 bases short, with 14 bases between. This CDR3 comprises 15 residues.

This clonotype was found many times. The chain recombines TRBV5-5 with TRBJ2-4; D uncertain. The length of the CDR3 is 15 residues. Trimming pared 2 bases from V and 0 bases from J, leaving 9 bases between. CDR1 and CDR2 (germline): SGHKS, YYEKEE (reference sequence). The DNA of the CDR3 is TGTGCCAGCAGCTTATTCGAATTAGCCAAAAACATTCAGTACTTC. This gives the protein CASSLFELAKNIQYF.

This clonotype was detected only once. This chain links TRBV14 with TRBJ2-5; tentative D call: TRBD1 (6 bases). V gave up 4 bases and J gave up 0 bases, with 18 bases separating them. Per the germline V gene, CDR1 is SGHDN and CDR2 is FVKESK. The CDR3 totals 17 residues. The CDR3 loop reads CASSLQRGRGHQETQYF. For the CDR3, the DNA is TGTGCCAGCAGCCTACAGAGGGGCAGGGGACACCAAGAGACCCAGTACTTC.

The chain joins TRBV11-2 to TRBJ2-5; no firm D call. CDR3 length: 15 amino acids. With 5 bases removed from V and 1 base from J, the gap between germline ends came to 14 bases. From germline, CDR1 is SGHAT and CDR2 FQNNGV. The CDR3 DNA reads TGTGCCAGCAGCAGGCCTCGCGGTAGCCAAGAGACCCAGTACTTC. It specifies CASSRPRGSQETQYF.

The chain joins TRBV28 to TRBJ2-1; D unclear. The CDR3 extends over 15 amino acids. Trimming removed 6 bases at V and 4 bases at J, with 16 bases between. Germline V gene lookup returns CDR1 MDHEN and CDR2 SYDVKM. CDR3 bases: TGTGCCAGCAGCCCCGCAGTGGTTGCTTACAATGAGCAGTTCTTC. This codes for CASSPAVVAYNEQFF.

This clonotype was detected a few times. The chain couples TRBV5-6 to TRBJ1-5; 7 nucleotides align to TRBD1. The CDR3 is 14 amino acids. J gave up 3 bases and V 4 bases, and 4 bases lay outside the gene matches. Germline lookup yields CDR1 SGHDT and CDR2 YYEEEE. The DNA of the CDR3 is TGTGCCAGCAGCGTGGGACAGCACAATCAGCCCCAGCATTTT. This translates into CASSVGQHNQPQHF.

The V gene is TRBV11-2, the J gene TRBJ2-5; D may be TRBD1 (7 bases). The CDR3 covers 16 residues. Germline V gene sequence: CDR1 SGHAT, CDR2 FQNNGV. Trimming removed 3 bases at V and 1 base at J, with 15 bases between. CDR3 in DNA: TGTGCCAGCAGCTTCAGGGGGGCGAACCTCCAAGAGACCCAGTACTTC. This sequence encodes CASSFRGANLQETQYF.

The CDR3 reads CASSLDWTGVGYTF. The DNA of the CDR3 is TGCGCCAGCAGCTTGGACTGGACAGGGGTCGGCTACACCTTC. The chain joins TRBV5-1 to TRBJ1-2; TRBD1 matches at 9 bases. The trim removed 0 bases at V and 8 bases at J, leaving 5 bases unmatched. Germline V gives CDR1 SGHRS, CDR2 YFSETQ. CDR3 length: 14 amino acids.

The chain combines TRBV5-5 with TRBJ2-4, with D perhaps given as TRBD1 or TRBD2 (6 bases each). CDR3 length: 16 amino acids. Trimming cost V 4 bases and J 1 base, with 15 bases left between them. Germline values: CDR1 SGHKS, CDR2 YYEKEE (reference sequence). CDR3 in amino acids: CASSPELGGAKNIQYF. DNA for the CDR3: TGTGCCAGCAGCCCGGAGCTGGGGGGCGCCAAAAACATTCAGTACTTC.

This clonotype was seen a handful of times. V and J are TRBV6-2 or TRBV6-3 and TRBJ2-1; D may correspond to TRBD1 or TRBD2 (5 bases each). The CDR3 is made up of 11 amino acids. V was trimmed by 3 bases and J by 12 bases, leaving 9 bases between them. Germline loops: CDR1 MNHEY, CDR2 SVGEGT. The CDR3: CASSYMRGQFF. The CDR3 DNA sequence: TGTGCCAGCAGTTATATGAGGGGGCAGTTCTTC.

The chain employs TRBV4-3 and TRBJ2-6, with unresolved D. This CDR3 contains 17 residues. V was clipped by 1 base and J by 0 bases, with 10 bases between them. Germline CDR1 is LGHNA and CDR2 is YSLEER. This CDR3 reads CASSQGVGPSGANVLTF. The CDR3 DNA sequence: TGCGCCAGCAGCCAAGGAGTAGGACCCTCTGGGGCCAACGTCCTGACTTTC.

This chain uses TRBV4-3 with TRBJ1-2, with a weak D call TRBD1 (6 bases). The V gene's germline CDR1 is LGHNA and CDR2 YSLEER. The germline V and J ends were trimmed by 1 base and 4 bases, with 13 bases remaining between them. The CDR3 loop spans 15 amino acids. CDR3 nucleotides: TGCGCCAGCAGCCAAGTGACAGGCTCGGGCTATGGCTACACCTTC. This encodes CASSQVTGSGYGYTF.

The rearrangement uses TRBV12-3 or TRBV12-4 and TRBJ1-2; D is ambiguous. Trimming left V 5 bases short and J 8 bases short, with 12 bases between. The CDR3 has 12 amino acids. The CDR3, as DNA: TGTGCCAGCAGTATACCCACACGGGGCTACACCTTC. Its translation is CASSIPTRGYTF.

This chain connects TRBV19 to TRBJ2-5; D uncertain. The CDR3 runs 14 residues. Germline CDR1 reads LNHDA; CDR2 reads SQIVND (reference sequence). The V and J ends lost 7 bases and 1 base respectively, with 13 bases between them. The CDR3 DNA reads TGTGCCAGTATTACTTTGGACGCCCAAGAGACCCAGTACTTC. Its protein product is CASITLDAQETQYF.

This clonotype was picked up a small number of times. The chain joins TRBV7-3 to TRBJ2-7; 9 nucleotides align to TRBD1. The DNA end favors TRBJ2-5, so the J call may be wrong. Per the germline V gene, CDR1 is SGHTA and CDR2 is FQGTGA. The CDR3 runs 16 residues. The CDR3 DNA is TGTGCCAGCAGCTCCAACGGGACAGGGAAGAGAGAGACCCAGTACTTC. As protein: CASSSNGTGKRETQYF.

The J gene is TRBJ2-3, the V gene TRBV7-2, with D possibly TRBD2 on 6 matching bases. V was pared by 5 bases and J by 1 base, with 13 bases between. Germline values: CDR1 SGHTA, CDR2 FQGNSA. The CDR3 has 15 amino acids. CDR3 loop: CASSHFKRGTDTQYF. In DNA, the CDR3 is TGTGCCAGCAGCCACTTCAAGCGGGGCACAGATACGCAGTATTTT.

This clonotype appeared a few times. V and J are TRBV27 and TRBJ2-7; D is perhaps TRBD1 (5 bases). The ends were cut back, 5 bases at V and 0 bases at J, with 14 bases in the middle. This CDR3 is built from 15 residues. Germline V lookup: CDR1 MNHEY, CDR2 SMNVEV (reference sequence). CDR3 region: CASSTLTASSYEQYF. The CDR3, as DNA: TGTGCCAGCAGTACCTTGACAGCTTCCTCCTACGAGCAGTACTTC.

The CDR3 DNA sequence: TGCAGTGCGCGGGGGTACGAAGCTTTCTTT. It specifies CSARGYEAFF. The chain links TRBV20-1 to TRBJ1-1, with a weak D call TRBD1 (5 bases). CDR3 length equals 10 residues. The germline V gene encodes CDR1 DFQATT and CDR2 SNEGSKA (reference sequence). Trimming shortened V by 6 bases and J by 8 bases, and 10 bases separated the two germline ends.

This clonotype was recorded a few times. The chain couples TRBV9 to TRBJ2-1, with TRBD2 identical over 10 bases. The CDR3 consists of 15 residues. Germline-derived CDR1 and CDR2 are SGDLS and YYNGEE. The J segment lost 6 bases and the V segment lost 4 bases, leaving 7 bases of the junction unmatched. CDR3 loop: CASSLSGGAINEQFF. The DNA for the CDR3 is TGTGCCAGCAGCCTAAGCGGGGGGGCCATCAATGAGCAGTTCTTC.

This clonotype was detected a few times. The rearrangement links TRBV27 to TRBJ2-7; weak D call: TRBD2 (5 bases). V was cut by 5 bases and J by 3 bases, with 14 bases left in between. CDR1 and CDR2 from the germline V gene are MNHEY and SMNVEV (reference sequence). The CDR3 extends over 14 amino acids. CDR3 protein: CASSAPGRSYEQYF. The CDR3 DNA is TGTGCCAGCAGTGCCCCGGGAAGGAGCTACGAGCAGTACTTC.

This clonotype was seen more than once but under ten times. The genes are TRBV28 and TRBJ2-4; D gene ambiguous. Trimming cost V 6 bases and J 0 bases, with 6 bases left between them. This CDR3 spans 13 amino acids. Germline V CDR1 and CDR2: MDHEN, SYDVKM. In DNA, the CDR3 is TGTGCCAGCAGGCTACTAGCCAAAAACATTCAGTACTTC. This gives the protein CASRLLAKNIQYF.

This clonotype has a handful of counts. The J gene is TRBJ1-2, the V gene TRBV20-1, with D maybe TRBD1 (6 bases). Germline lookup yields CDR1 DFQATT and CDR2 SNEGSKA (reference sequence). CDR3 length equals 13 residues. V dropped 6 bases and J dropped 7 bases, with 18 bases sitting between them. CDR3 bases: TGCAGTGCCCGGACAGCGGGGGCCTCTGGCTACACCTTC. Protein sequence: CSARTAGASGYTF.

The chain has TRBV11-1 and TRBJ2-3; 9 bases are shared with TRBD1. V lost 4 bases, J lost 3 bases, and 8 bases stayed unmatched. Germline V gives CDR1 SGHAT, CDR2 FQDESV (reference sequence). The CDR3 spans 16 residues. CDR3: CASSSLRDRATDTQYF. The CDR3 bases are TGTGCCAGCAGCTCCCTCCGGGACAGGGCGACAGATACGCAGTATTTT.

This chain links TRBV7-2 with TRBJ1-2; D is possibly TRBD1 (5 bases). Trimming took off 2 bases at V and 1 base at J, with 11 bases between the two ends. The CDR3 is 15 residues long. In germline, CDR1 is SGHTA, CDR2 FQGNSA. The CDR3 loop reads CASSLLGDVNYGYTF. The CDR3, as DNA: TGTGCCAGCAGCTTACTGGGGGACGTTAACTATGGCTACACCTTC. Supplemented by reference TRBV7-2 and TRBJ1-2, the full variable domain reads GAGVSQSPSNKVTEKGKDVELRCDPISGHTALYWYRQSLGQGLEFLIYFQGNSAPDKSGLPSDRFSAERTGGSVSTLTIQRTQQEDSAVYLCASSLLGDVNYGYTFGSGTRLTVV.

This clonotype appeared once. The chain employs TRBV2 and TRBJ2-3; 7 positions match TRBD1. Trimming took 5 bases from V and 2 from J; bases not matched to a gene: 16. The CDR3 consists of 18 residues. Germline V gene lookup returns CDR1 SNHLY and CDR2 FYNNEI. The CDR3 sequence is CASSSPTGDRGNTDTQYF. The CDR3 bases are TGTGCCAGCAGTTCTCCTACCGGGGACAGAGGGAACACAGATACGCAGTATTTT.

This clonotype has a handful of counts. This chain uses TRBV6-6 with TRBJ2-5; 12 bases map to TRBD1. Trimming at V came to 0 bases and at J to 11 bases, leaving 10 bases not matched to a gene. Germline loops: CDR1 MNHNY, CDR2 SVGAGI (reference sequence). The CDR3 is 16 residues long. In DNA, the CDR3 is TGTGCCAGCAGTTACTCGAGGGGGACAGGGGGCCCCTGGCAGTACTTC. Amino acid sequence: CASSYSRGTGGPWQYF.

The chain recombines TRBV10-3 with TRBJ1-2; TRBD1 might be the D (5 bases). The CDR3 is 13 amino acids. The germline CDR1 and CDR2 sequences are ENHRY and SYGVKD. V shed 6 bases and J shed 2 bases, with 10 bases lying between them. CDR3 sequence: CAISLTGNYGYTF. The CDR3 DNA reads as TGTGCCATCAGCCTCACAGGAAACTATGGCTACACCTTC.